This T cell receptor beta chain was found in a study of molecular identifiers for immune sequencing clone quantification. Study-wide context: Naive CD8 RNA (around 20,000 or 100,000 cells) was divided into five aliquots, with four sequenced. Broader study findings: In naive cells, clones above 20 RNA copies held under 1% of molecules, whereas in effector cells they held over 99%.

The CDR3 loop spans 14 amino acids. V shed 5 bases and J shed 4 bases, with 12 bases lying between them. Germline assignment: CDR1 KGHDR and CDR2 SFDVKD. Previously described methods and listed TCR primers were employed for the bulk TCR libraries. TCRdb analysed the PCR reads with MiXCR anew, one entry per CDR3 protein. The sample records around 480,000 distinct CDR3 sequences, around a fifth being singletons. With respect to this clonotype: Its antigen is not identified.

Source material: naive CD8+ T cells from blood, with Jurkat cell RNA spiked in. Subset here: FACS-sorted CD8+CD4-CCR7+CD45RA+ naive T cells. This sequence originates from a human donor in good health. Some libraries in this study had Jurkat cell RNA spiked in. The genes are TRBV24-1 and TRBJ2-3; perhaps D is TRBD1 or TRBD2 (5 bases each). The CDR3 sequence: CATSVGVMADTQYF. The CDR3 bases are TGTGCCACCAGTGTGGGGGTAATGGCAGATACGCAGTATTTT.